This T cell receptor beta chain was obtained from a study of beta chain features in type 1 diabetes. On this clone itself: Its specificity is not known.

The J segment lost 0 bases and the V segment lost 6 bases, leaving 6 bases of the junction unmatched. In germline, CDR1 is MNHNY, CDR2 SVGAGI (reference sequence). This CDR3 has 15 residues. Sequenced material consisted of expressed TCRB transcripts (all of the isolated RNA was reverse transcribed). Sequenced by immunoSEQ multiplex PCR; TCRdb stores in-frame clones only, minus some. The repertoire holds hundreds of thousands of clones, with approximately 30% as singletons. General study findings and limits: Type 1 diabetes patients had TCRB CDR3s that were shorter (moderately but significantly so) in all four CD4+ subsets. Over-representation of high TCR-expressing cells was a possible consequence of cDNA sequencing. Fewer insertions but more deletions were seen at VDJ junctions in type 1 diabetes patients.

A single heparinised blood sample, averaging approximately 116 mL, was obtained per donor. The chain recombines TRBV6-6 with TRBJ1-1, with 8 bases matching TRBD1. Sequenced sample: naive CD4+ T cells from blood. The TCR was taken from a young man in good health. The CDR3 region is CASRQGDFLNTEAFF. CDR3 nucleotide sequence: TGTGCCAGCAGACAGGGGGACTTCCTGAACACTGAAGCTTTCTTT.